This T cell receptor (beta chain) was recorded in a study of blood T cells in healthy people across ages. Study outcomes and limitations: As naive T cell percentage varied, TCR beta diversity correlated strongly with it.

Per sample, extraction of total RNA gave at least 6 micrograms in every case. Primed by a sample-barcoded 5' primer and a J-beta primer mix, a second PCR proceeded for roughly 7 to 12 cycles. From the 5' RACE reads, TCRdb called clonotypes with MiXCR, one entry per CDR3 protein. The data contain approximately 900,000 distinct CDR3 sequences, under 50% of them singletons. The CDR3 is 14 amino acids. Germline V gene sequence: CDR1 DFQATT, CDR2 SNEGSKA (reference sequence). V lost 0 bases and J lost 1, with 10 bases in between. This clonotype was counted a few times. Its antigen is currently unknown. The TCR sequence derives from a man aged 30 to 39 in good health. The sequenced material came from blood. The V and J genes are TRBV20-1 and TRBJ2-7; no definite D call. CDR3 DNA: TGCAGTGCTAGAGAAGCTGGAAGGTCCTACGAGCAGTACTTC. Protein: CSAREAGRSYEQYF.